Below, one T cell receptor beta chain is given with its context. Its antigen is not known. RNA transcripts served as the template for amplifying TCR beta CDR3 regions. A first-round RT-PCR of the TCR CDR3 used the HTBI primer set. TCRdb re-called the multiplex PCR reads through MiXCR, storing one row per CDR3 protein. The profile shows a few hundred thousand distinct CDR3 sequences, roughly an eighth of them singletons. The data were obtained in a study of T cells in Graves' hyperthyroidism and ophthalmopathy. The overall study: At initial diagnosis, before any treatment had begun, peripheral blood was obtained.

Study-wide findings and caveats: Among thyroid clonotypes expanded above 0.001, most also appeared in blood.

The definition of stable Graves' hyperthyroidism was no ophthalmopathy progression within 18 months. Patients aged 18 to 65 had newly diagnosed hyperthyroidism that had lasted under 2 months. The V gene lost 7 bases and the J gene lost 0 bases, with 16 bases spanning the gap. This CDR3 comprises 15 residues. Germline lookup yields CDR1 SNHLY and CDR2 FYNNEI. The V gene is TRBV2, the J gene TRBJ2-7; D might be TRBD1 or TRBD2, each matching 5 bases. The receptor was isolated from a woman aged 18 to 35 with Graves' hyperthyroidism. Sample: blood. The CDR3 DNA reads as TGTGCCAGCATGGGGACGAGACTTAGCTCCTACGAGCAGTACTTC. Translating gives CASMGTRLSSYEQYF.